These 2 T cell receptor beta chains were all obtained from the same sample, sequenced in a study of blood T cell repertoires in COVID-19. The method was immunoSEQ multiplex PCR; TCRdb's version includes in-frame clones alone and lacks a portion of them. The repertoire holds more than 300,000 clones, 75% to 90% seen once, with about 5.4% in the top ten. Sequencing used PBMCs or T cells enriched from blood (not recorded which). The source of these receptors is a woman in her forties or fifties who had recovered from COVID-19.

V is TRBV7-8 and J is TRBJ1-1; a weak D match, TRBD1 (6 bases). The V gene's germline CDR1 is SGHVS and CDR2 FQNEAQ. V lost 5 bases to trimming and J lost 10 bases, with 23 bases between them. CDR3 length equals 15 residues. In DNA, the CDR3 is TGTGCCAGCAGCCTTCTAGTTGGGGGCGCGAGTGGAGCTTTCTTT. Translating it yields CASSLLVGGASGAFF.

This chain joins TRBV4-2 and TRBJ1-6; the match to TRBD1 covers 10 bases. This CDR3 contains 17 residues. Germline V gene lookup returns CDR1 LGHNA and CDR2 YNFKEQ. V gave up 1 base and J gave up 1 base; unmatched junction bases: 1. Here the CDR3 reads CASSQGDRGSYNSPLHF. In DNA, the CDR3 is TGTGCCAGCAGCCAAGGGGACAGGGGTTCCTATAATTCACCCCTCCACTTT.